This TCR beta chain was obtained from a study of monozygotic twins with inflammatory bowel disease. Study conclusions and caveats: Researchers report that IBD patients shared fewer clonotypes with others than healthy twins, especially amid disease activity.

About this clonotype: The antigen remains unidentified.

Germline V gene lookup returns CDR1 SGHVS and CDR2 FQNEAQ. This CDR3 has 18 residues. Blood was drawn at under 3 ml per donor. Two nested PCRs, run for approximately 17 and 9 cycles, were applied to TCRalpha and TCRbeta cDNA. One entry per CDR3 protein, without DNA, is what TCRdb gives after re-calling the 5' RACE reads. Here the sample table reports around 400,000 distinct CDR3 sequences. This sequence joins TRBV7-8 and TRBJ2-6; there is no DNA to check the TCRdb D call of TRBD2. Material for sequencing was blood. This TCR came from a human donor with ulcerative colitis or Crohn's disease, or a healthy co-twin of an affected twin (not recorded which). CDR3 residues: CASSLVLAGVSGANVLTF.